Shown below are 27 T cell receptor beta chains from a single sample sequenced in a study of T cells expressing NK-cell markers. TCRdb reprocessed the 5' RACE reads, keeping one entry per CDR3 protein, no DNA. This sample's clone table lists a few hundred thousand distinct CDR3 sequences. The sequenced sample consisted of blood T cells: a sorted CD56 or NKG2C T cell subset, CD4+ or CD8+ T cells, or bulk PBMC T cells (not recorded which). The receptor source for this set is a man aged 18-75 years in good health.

The CDR3 sequence: CASRAVSTDTGELFF. This rearrangement joins TRBV5-1 to TRBJ2-2. CDR3 length: 15 residues. Germline CDR1 and CDR2: SGHRS and YFSETQ. Full variable domain (outside the CDR3, taken from reference TRBV5-1 and TRBJ2-2): KAGVTQTPRYLIKTRGQQVTLSCSPISGHRSVSWYQQTPGQGLQFLFEYFSETQRNKGNFPGRFSGRQFSNSRSEMNVSTLELGDSALYLCASRAVSTDTGELFFGEGSRLTVL.

CDR3 residues: CASSTRKGKSSYEQYF. J is TRBJ2-7 and V is TRBV12-3 or TRBV12-4; TCRdb names TRBD1, which stays unverified in the absence of DNA. The CDR3 contains 16 residues.

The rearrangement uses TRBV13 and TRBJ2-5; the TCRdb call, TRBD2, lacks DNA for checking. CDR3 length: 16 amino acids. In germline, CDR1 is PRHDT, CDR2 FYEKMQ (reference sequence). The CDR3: CASSLRRLASQETQYF.

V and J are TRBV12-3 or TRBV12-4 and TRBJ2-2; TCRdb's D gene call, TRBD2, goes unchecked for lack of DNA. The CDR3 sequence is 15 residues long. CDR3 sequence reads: CASRTGTSSPGELFF.

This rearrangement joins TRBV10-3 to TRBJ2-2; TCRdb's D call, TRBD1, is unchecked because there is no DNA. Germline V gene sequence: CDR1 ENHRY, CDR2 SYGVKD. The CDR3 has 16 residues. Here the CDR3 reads CAISKGDRPNTGELFF.

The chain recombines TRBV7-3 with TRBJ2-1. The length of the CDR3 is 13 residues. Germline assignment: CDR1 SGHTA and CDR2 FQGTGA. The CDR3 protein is CASSLTSRNEQFF. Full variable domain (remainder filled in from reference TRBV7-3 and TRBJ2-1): GAGVSQTPSNKVTEKGKYVELRCDPISGHTALYWYRQSLGQGPEFLIYFQGTGAADDSGLPNDRFFAVRPEGSVSTLKIQRTERGDSAVYLCASSLTSRNEQFFGPGTRLTVL.

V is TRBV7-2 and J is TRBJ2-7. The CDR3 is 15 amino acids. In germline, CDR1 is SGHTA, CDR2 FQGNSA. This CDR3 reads CASSPWRGGSYEQYF. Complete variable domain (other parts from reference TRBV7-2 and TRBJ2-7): GAGVSQSPSNKVTEKGKDVELRCDPISGHTALYWYRQSLGQGLEFLIYFQGNSAPDKSGLPSDRFSAERTGGSVSTLTIQRTQQEDSAVYLCASSPWRGGSYEQYFGPGTRLTVT.

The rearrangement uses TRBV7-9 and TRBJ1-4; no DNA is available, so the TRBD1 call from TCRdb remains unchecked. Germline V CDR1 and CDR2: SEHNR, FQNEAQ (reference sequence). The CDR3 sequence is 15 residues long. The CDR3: CASSLGRTTGEKLFF.

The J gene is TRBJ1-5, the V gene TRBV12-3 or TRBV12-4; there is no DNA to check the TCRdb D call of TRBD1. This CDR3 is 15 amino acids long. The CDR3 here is CASSLRGSGNQPQHF.

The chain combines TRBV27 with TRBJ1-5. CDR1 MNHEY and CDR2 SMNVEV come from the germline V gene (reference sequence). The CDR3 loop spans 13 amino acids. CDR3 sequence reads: CASSTGTYQPQHF.

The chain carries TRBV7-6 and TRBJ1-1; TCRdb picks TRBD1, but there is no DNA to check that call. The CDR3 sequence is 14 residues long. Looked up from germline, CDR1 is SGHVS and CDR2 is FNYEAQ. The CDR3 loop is CASSTRGRPFEAFF.

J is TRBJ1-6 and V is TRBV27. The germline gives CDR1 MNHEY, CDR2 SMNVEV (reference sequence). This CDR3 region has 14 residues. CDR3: CASSLARLNSPLHF.

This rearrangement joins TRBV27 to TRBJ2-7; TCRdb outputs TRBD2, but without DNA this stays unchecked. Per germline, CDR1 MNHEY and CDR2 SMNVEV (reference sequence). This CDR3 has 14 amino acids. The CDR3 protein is CASSLTRGLHEQYF.

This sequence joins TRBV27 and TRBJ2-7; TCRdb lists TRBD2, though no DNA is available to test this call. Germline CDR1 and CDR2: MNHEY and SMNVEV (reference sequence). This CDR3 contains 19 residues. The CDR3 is CASSSPPGGARPADYEQYF.

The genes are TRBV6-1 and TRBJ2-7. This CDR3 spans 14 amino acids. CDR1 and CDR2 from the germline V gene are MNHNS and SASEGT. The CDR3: CASRRLTGSYEQYF.

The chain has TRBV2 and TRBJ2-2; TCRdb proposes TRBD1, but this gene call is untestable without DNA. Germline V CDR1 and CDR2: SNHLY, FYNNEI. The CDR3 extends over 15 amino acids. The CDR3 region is CASTLAGAPGGELFF. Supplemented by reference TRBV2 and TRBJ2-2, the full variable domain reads EPEVTQTPSHQVTQMGQEVILRCVPISNHLYFYWYRQILGQKVEFLVSFYNNEISEKSEIFDDQFSVERPDGSNFTLKIRSTKLEDSAMYFCASTLAGAPGGELFFGEGSRLTVL.

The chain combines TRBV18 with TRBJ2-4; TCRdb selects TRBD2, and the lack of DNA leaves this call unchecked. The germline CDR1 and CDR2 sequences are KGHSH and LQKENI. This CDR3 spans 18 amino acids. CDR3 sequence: CASSPLPLAGGGKNIQYF.

CDR3 protein: CAISGTGNDYEQYF. The chain carries TRBV10-3 and TRBJ2-7. The germline V gene encodes CDR1 ENHRY and CDR2 SYGVKD. There are 14 residues in the CDR3.

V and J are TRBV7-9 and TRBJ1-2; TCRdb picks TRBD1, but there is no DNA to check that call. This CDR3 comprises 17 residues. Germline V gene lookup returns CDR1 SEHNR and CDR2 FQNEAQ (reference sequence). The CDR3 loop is CASSLGTMDRANYGYTF. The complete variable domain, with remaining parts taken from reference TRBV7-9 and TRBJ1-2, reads DTGVSQNPRHKITKRGQNVTFRCDPISEHNRLYWYRQTLGQGPEFLTYFQNEAQLEKSRLLSDRFSAERPKGSFSTLEIQRTEQGDSAMYLCASSLGTMDRANYGYTFGSGTRLTVV.

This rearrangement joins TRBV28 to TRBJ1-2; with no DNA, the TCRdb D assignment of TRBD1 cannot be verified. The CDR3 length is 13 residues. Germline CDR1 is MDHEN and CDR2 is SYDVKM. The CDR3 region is CASGTGSFYGYTF.

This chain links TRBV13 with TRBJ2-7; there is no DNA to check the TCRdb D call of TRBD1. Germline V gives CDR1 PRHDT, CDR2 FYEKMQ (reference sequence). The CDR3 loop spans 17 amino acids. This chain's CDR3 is CASSIAGGGRSGYEQYF.

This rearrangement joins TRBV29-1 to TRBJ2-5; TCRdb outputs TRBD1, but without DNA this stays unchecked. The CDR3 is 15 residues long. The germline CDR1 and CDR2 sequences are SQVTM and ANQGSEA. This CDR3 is CSVGPRGGIQETQYF.

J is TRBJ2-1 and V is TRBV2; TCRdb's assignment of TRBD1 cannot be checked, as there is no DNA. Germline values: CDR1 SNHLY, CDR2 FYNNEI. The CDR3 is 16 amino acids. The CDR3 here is CASRDRVRQIYNEQFF.

The chain's CDR3 is CASSRRGETDTQYF. The chain employs TRBV5-6 and TRBJ2-3; there is no DNA to check the TCRdb D call of TRBD1. This CDR3 contains 14 residues. The germline V gene encodes CDR1 SGHDT and CDR2 YYEEEE.

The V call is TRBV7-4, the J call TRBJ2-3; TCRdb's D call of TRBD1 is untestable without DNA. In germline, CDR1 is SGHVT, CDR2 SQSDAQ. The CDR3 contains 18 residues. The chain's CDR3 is CASSLALSGGVLTDTQYF.

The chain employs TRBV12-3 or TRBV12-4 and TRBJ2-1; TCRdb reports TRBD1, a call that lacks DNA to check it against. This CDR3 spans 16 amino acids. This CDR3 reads CASAKDTGTGSPRQFF.

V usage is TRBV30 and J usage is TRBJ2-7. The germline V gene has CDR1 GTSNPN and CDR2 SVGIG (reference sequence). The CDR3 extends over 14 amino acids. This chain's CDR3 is CAWSENSAVYEQYF.